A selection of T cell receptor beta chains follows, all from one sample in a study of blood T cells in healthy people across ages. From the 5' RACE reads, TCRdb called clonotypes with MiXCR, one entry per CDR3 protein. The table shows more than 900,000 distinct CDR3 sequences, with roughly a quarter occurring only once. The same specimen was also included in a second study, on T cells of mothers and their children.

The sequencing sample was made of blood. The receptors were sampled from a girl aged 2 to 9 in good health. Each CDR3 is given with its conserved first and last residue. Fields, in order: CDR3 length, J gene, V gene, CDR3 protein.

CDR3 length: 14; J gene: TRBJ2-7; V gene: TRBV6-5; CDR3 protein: CASSYEVSSYEQYF
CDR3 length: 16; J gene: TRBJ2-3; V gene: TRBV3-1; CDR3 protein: CASSPGTSGRGDTQYF
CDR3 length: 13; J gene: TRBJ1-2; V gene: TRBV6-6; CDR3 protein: CASSFPGREGYTF
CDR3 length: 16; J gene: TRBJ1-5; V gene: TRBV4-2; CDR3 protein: CASGQPRDDSNQPQHF
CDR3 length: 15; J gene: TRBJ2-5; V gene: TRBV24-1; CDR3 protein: CATSDLAGYIETQYF
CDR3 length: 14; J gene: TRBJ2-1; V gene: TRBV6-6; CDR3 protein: CASRLGLALGEQFF
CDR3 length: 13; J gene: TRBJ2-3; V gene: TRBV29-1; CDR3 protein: CSAEGGPSDTQYF
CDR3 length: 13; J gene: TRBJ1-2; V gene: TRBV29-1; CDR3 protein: CSVPGRTNYGYTF
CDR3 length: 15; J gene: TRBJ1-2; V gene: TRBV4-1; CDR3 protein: CASSQPGTGADGYTF
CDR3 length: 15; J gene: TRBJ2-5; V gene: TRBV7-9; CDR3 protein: CASSLTLAIEETQYF
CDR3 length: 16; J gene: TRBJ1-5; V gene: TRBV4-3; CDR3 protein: CASSQDAGALWQPQHF
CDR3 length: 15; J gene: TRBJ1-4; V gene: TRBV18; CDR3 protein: CASSPTGQGSEKLFF
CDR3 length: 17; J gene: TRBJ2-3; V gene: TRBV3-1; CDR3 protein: CASSQALRAGGLDTQYF
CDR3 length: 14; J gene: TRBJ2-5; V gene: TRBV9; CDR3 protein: CASSGTAAVETQYF
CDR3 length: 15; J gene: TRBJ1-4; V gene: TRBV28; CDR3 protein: CASSRSEATNEKLFF
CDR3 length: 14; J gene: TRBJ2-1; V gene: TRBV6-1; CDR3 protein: CASRVSGTYNEQFF
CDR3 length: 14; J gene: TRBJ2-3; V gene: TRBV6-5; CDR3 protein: CASSYSFRGDTQYF
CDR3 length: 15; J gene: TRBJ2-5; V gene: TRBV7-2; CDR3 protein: CASSGDPGVQETQYF
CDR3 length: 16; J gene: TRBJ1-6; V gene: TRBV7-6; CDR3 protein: CASSPSGFSYNSPLHF
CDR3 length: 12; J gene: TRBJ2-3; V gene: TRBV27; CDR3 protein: CASSRTGVREYF
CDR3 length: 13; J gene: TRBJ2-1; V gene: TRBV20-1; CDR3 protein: CSARARAYNEQFF
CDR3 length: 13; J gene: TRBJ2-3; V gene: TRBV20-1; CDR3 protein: CSARAGGQDTQYF
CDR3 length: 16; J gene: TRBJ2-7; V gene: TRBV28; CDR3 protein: CASRSPQGNPRDEQYF
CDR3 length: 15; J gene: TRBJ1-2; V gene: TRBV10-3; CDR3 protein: CAISDGGVINYGYTF
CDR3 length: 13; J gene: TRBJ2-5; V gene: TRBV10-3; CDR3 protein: CAISSPQSETQYF
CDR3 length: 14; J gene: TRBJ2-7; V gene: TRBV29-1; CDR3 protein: CSVELPGPGNEQYF
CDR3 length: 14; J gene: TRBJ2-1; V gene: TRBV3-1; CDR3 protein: CASSQDSLYNEQFF
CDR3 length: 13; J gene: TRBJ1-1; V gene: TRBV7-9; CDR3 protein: CASGGQGDTEAFF
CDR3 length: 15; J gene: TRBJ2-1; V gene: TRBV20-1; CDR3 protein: CSAPSYPSSYNEQFF
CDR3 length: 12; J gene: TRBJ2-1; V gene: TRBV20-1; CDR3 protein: CSASTSYNEQFF
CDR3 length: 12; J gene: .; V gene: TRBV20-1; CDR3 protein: CSATQGTNEQFF
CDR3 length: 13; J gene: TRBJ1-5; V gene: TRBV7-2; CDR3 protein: CASSLRRDQPQHF
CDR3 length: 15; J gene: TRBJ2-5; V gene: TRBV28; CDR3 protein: CASSFFPGLGETQYF
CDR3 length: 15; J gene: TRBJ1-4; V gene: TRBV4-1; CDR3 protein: CASSQSLATNEKLFF
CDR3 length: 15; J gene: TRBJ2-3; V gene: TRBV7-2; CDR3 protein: CASSLDRDSTDTQYF
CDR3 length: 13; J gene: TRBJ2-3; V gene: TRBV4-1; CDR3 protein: CASSQVGGDTQYF
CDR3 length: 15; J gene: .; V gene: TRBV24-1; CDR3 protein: CATGNQNYRGNEQFF
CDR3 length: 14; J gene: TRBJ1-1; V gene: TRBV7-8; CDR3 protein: CVSSRGAMNTEAFF
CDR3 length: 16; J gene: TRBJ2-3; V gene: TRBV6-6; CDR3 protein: CASRGLAGASTDTQYF
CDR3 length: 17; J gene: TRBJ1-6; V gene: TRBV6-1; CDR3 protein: CASSPEEGATWGSPLHF
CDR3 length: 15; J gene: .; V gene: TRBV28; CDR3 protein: CASRAKREGRNEQFF
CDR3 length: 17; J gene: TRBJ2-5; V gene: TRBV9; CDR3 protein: CASSVGGGDVYQETQYF
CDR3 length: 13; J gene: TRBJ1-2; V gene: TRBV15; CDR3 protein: CATSPGGNYGYTF
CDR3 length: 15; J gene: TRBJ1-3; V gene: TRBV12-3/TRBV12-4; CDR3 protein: CASSSKTGPGNTIYF
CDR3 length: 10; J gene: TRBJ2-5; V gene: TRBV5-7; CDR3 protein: CASSHSIQYF
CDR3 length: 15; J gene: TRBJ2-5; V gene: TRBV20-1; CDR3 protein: CSATPQTALQETQYF
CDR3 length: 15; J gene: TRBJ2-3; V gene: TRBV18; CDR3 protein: CASSPGTGGHDTQYF
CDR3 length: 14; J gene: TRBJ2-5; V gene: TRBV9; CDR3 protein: CASSVAGTKETQYF
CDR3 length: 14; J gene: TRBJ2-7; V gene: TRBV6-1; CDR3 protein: CASSEKTEHYEQYF
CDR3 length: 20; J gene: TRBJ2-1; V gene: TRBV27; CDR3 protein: CASSLINGASGSITYNEQFF
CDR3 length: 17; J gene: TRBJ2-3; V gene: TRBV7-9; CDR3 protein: CASSFSTGTGFSNTQYF
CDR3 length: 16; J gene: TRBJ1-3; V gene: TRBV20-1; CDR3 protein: CSTRTPQATGGNTIYF
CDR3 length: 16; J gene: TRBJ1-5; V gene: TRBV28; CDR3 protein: CASSTINQGFNQPQHF
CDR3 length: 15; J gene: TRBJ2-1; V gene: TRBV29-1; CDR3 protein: CSVEVPRPSYNEQFF
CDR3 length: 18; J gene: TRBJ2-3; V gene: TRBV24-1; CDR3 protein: CATSDLAARGQDTDTQYF
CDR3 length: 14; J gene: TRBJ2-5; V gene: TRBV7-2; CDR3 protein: CASSSRELQETQYF
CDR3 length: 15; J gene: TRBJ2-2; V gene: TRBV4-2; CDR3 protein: CASSQVKEVTGELFF
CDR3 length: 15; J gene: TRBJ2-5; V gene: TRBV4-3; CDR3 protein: CASSQDWSLGETQYF
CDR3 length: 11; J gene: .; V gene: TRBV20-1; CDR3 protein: CSASRSGKQFF